This TCR beta chain was identified during a study of cytomegalovirus exposure and HLA in healthy donors (dated by TCRdb to 2016 to 2017). With respect to the entire study: In an earlier analysis of some 610 of the donors, 250 to 300 Gb of sequence data and roughly 100 million unique TCR beta sequences from about 179 million T cells were reported. The study was designed to test whether signatures of past pathogen exposure could be identified by cataloging public T cell receptors. A handful of DR-DQ haplotypes were handled as single units for association and clustering because linkage in the cohort was strong. Donor age, sex, ethnicity and CMV serostatus were compiled together with the repertoire data. In an earlier analysis of 587 of the donors, high-throughput TCR beta sequencing was used to judge whether each TCR beta V gene segment behaved as functional or pseudogenic. Along with the roughly 610-subject first cohort, a separate validation cohort of more than 90 different subjects was used. To predict cytomegalovirus infection status, the study brought together high-throughput TCR immunosequencing, statistical association of individual TCRs with disease status, and machine learning. On average, approximately 250,000 unique TCR beta nucleotide sequences were sequenced per donor among 398 genotyped donors of the cohort, with 15% to 20% of those sequences being non-productive. The study profiled the T cell repertoires of under 850 subjects by immunosequencing and related them to cytomegalovirus serostatus. A later genetic analysis used genome-wide SNP genotypes for about 55% of the 666 donors, treating that subset as a discovery cohort. The number of donors typed differed by locus, with 629-630 for A, B, C, DRB1 and DQB1, 522 for DQA1, 600 to 610 for DPA1, and over 400 for DPB1. Class I and class II HLA loci were covered by the typing at four-digit resolution. A later analysis re-examined previously published TCR beta repertoires from around 670 donors and added high-resolution HLA genotyping to investigate patterns of TCR occurrence. Of the 300 to 500 genotyped donors, 75% to 85% were placed in the genetic ancestry cluster associated with self-reported Caucasian donors. An early release that covered fewer than 750 HLA-typed donors contained approximately 300 gigabases of sequencing data and 75 million to 100 million unique TCR sequences. The later analysis used no new phenotypic data to find candidate immune exposures, relying instead on TCR beta sequences and their occurrence across donors. Every repertoire in the discovery cohort had been generated on one and the same sequencing platform.

Broad study findings and their caveats: Roughly uniform sequencing depth across donors was assumed in presence/absence analyses, although this assumption may not hold. At a false discovery rate of 0.05, a later analysis linked around 15,000 TCR beta sequences to specific HLA alleles. A further reported finding was that TCR beta sequences accurately predicted the HLA-A and HLA-B alleles for most subjects in the first cohort. A later analysis found that TCR association rates varied across HLA loci, with DRB1 alleles showing the most associated TCRs and HLA-C alleles the fewest. Because counts were too low, some 16 rarely observed V segments, including chromosome 9 orphons, were excluded from the earlier analysis of 587 of the donors. In both the original and validation cohorts, the classifier was reported to diagnose cytomegalovirus status with high specificity and sensitivity. HLA typing was unavailable for some donors at each locus, so association tests used only the typed subset. Compared with the approximately 670-donor mean, donors in an Asian-associated ancestry cluster had fewer N-insertions in productive TCRs, according to a later genetic analysis. A later genetic analysis associated a missense DCLRE1C variant with V-gene and J-gene trimming of TCR beta chains, and an independent cohort replicated the association. Correlated functional status among segregating V segments might be attributable to linkage disequilibrium, but an unknown experimental factor could not be ruled out. Compared with equally common non-associated chains, HLA-associated TCR beta chains in a later analysis were more clonally expanded and had lower generation probabilities. This cohort had only TCR beta chains sequenced, and the lack of alpha or paired-chain data limited which features could be detected. In a later analysis, most CMV-associated TCR beta chains were found to appear HLA-restricted, with HLA associations seemingly driven largely by CMV exposure. A few of the identified cytomegalovirus-associated TCR beta chains were confirmed in vitro to be specific for cytomegalovirus antigens. A group of highly shared sequence variants was considered likely to be a technical artifact of the sequencing pipeline. According to the authors, the approach could potentially be generalized to other disease states and immunological phenotypes. According to a later analysis, parvovirus B19, influenza, CMV and Epstein-Barr virus appeared linked to several top co-occurrence clusters. For the cohort, immune exposure information was limited to CMV serostatus. The study listed approximately 160 TCR beta chains as associated with cytomegalovirus. When HLA alleles, especially DR and DQ, strongly co-occurred, TCR associations were difficult to assign to individual alleles. Broadly in line with IMGT annotations, most TCR beta V segments showed up in productive rearrangements about 90% or about 30% of the time in an earlier analysis of several hundred of the donors. Most TCR sequences were observed very rarely across donors, whereas some public TCRs were present in many individuals. The 87-base-pair reads could not distinguish some IMGT-functional V segments, including TRBV6-2 and TRBV6-3, so those segments were excluded.

The library was obtained by the immunoSEQ multiplex PCR assay. For the multiplex PCR, a mixture combining 60 forward primers for TCR Vbeta segments and 13 reverse primers for TCR Jbeta segments was used. The CDR3 region of rearranged TCR beta genes was amplified from genomic DNA by a multiplex PCR assay. The Illumina HiSeq System was used to sequence the amplified TCR beta libraries as 87-base-pair reads. Regarding the original processing steps: A later analysis tallied around 82 million unique TCR beta chains across the 700 or so repertoires, and approximately 9.9 million of those chains were shared by two or more donors. Raw reads were error-corrected and collapsed into unique sequences with a nearest-neighbor algorithm that merged closely related sequences to remove PCR and sequencing errors. CDR3 sequences were aligned to IMGT reference sequences to assign V, D and J gene segments. For a sequence to be retained, a match of at least six nucleotides was required to both a V gene segment and a J gene segment. A rearrangement was called productive if the CDR3 had no stop codons and remained in frame with V and J, and every other rearrangement was called non-productive. CDR3 was defined by IMGT convention, running from the second conserved V-encoded cysteine to the conserved J-encoded phenylalanine. The earlier analysis of 587 of the donors excluded sequences that lacked an unambiguous match to a single V gene segment. An earlier analysis of several hundred of the donors called V segments functional above 56.7% productive rearrangements and segregating when the between-donor standard deviation exceeded 5%. A statistical classification framework was developed to diagnose cytomegalovirus status using the catalog of TCR beta chain sequences. In a later analysis, TCR nucleotide sequences were compared against IMGT/GENE-DB human TR gene sequences so that V and J genes could be assigned. Using the TCRdist pipeline, a later analysis assigned CDR3 sequences along with most-parsimonious VDJ recombination scenarios. In a later analysis, each TCR beta chain was defined by its CDR3 amino acid sequence together with its V-gene family, and reads lacking a unique V-gene family were excluded. In a later analysis, 500 to 700 highly shared, low-generation-probability nucleotide sequences were removed to address suspected cross-contamination and a sequencing artifact. In a later analysis, a clonal expansion index for each public chain was calculated from normalized within-repertoire ranks of inferred template counts. Generation probabilities in a later analysis came from a VDJ recombination model fitted to out-of-frame rearrangements, and those results were checked against IGoR. Hypergeometric tests were used in a later analysis to score TCR-TCR, TCR-HLA and TCR-CMV co-occurrence, with a repertoire-size bias correction applied to the TCR pairs. False discovery rates were estimated in a later analysis by permuting HLA or CMV assignments 20 times. In a later analysis, co-occurring TCRs were grouped using DBSCAN, and TCRdist sequence similarity was added for clustering within HLA-allele-positive subsets. For co-occurrence clustering, repertoires with fewer than 30,000 or more than 120,000 public chains were excluded, along with five repertoires with anomalous nucleotide sharing. TCRdb carries this immuneACCESS record with in-frame sequences only. Its versions omit some clonotypes, under half of them owing to an unresolved V gene in the studies checked, with the rest unexplained. V, J and clone size derive from that table, while D and trimming were established from the DNA sequence. The sample table shows 150,000 to 180,000 clones, and 65% to 85% are seen once. 2.8% of the sample comes from the top ten.

The cohort comprised hundreds of healthy bone marrow donors. At the time of sampling, all cohort members were nominally healthy, though unrecorded immune exposures were likely present. The donor was CMV seronegative and belonged to the group of around 400 seronegative cohort members. A peripheral blood sample was provided by each donor, and peripheral blood mononuclear cells were used for TCR beta sequencing. The Qiagen DNeasy Blood Extraction Kit was used to extract genomic DNA from the blood cell samples. This clone has a count of ten or more. The antigen this receptor binds is unknown. One base away there is no much larger clone; base qualities are not given. CDR1 and CDR2, per the germline V gene, are SGHRS and YFSETQ. V gives up 2 bases and J gives up 5 bases, and the segment between their germline ends measures 10 bases. Including cysteine and phenylalanine, the CDR3 has 13 amino acids. CDR3 DNA is the only sequence kept; it has 39 bases, read in frame from the first base.

The chain was built from TRBV5-1 and TRBJ1-1; the D gene is perhaps TRBD1, from 5 matching bases. The sequenced material came from PBMCs. The source of this sequence is a man younger than 35 in good health and CMV-seronegative. The DNA reads as follows: TGCGCCAGCAGCTTTGGGGGGGAAACTGAAGCTTTCTTT. Its coded protein is CASSFGGETEAFF.